The 20 T cell receptor beta chains in this list originate from one sample, sequenced in a study of OX40 agonist ivuxolimab in advanced cancers. Libraries were prepared by immunoSEQ multiplex PCR; TCRdb keeps only in-frame clonotypes and omits some of them. The table has around 60,000 clones, about 88% seen once. The sample was CD4+ or CD8+ T cells sorted from blood, taken in a trial of the OX40 agonist ivuxolimab. All receptors derive from an adult with an advanced solid tumor such as melanoma, head and neck, liver or kidney cancer.

The chain uses TRBV30 and TRBJ2-1; no definite D call. V lost 0 bases to trimming and J lost 2 bases, with 5 bases between them. The CDR3 loop spans 13 amino acids. Germline V gene data show CDR1 as GTSNPN and CDR2 as SVGIG (reference sequence). CDR3 region: CAWSVHAYNEQFF. CDR3 bases: TGTGCCTGGAGTGTTCACGCCTACAATGAGCAGTTCTTC.

The rearrangement links TRBV30 to TRBJ1-5; unclear D gene. The CDR3 is 12 amino acids. V shed 2 bases and J shed 7 bases, with 9 bases lying between them. Germline V gives CDR1 GTSNPN, CDR2 SVGIG (reference sequence). CDR3 region: CAWSLGSQPQHF. The CDR3 DNA follows: TGTGCCTGGAGTCTAGGTTCCCAGCCCCAGCATTTT.

The CDR3: CSVELGQNTEAFF. Written as DNA, the CDR3 is TGCAGCGTTGAACTGGGACAGAACACTGAAGCTTTCTTT. This chain joins TRBV29-1 and TRBJ1-1, with D tentatively TRBD1 (6 bases). The CDR3 has 13 residues. Per germline, CDR1 SQVTM and CDR2 ANQGSEA. Trimming took off 2 bases at V and 1 base at J, with 8 bases between the two ends.

The chain is built from TRBV6-5 and TRBJ2-7; D is unresolved. Germline CDR1 is MNHEY and CDR2 is SVGAGI. The CDR3 contains 13 residues. Trimming removed 0 bases from V and 2 bases from J, with 5 bases in between. The CDR3 region has the DNA TGTGCCAGCAGTTACTCGAGGACCTACGAGCAGTACTTC. Translated, it gives CASSYSRTYEQYF.

The chain combines TRBV5-1 with TRBJ2-1, with 7 bases matching TRBD2. V dropped 2 bases and J dropped 5; count of bases not matched to a gene: 7. The CDR3 runs to 15 residues. The V gene's germline CDR1 is SGHRS and CDR2 YFSETQ. CDR3 sequence (DNA): TGCGCCAGCAGCTTAGGCGGGAGTCAGGACAATGAGCAGTTCTTC. Amino acid sequence: CASSLGGSQDNEQFF.

The gene calls are TRBV4-2 and TRBJ2-2, with D possibly TRBD1 on 7 matching bases. CDR1 and CDR2 from the germline V gene are LGHNA and YNFKEQ. Between the trimmed V and J ends, which lost 1 base and 7 bases, there was a span of 13 bases. The CDR3 contains 15 residues. CDR3 protein: CASSQVARGVGELFF. DNA of the CDR3: TGTGCCAGCAGCCAAGTGGCCAGGGGGGTCGGGGAGCTGTTTTTT.

On this clone itself: Additional DNA sequences in this sample encode the identical CDR3. This chain joins TRBV5-1 and TRBJ1-5; D remains ambiguous. V lost 0 bases and J lost 0, with 7 bases in between. From germline, CDR1 is SGHRS and CDR2 YFSETQ. This CDR3 has 15 amino acids. The CDR3 DNA reads as TGCGCCAGCAGCTTGGCTGGGGATAGCAATCAGCCCCAGCATTTT. Translating it yields CASSLAGDSNQPQHF.

This chain uses TRBV18 with TRBJ1-5; the match to TRBD1 covers 9 bases. V shed 6 bases and J 2 bases; nucleotides not matched to a gene: 2. CDR1 is KGHSH and CDR2 is LQKENI in the germline V gene. The CDR3 has 14 residues. CDR3 bases: TGTGCCAGCTCCCGGACAGGGGGCAATCAGCCCCAGCATTTT. This translates into CASSRTGGNQPQHF.

This chain joins TRBV30 and TRBJ2-6; D is perhaps TRBD2 (6 bases). Deletions cut 3 bases from V and 2 bases from J, with 8 bases between. Germline assignment: CDR1 GTSNPN and CDR2 SVGIG (reference sequence). The CDR3 totals 14 residues. The CDR3 sequence is CAWRRGPGANVLTF. The CDR3 nucleotides read TGTGCCTGGAGGCGGGGCCCTGGGGCCAACGTCCTGACTTTC.

This rearrangement joins TRBV19 to TRBJ1-4; the D is unclear. Germline-derived CDR1 and CDR2 are LNHDA and SQIVND (reference sequence). V lost 3 bases and J 8 bases, leaving 7 bases between the germline ends. The CDR3 consists of 12 residues. The CDR3 reads CASSIDAEKLFF. The CDR3 bases are TGTGCCAGTAGTATCGATGCGGAAAAACTGTTTTTT.

The chain links TRBV7-9 to TRBJ1-1; D remains ambiguous. The V and J ends lost 1 base and 1 base respectively, with 7 bases between them. Germline V CDR1 and CDR2: SEHNR, FQNEAQ (reference sequence). The CDR3 loop spans 14 amino acids. CDR3 bases: TGTGCCAGCAGCTTAGATAGCTGGAACACTGAAGCTTTCTTT. It encodes CASSLDSWNTEAFF.

This chain links TRBV27 with TRBJ1-4; D remains ambiguous. Trimming removed 0 bases from V and 2 bases from J, with 7 bases in between. Germline assignment: CDR1 MNHEY and CDR2 SMNVEV (reference sequence). This CDR3 is built from 15 residues. Here the CDR3 reads CASSLSPTTNEKLFF. In DNA form, the CDR3 reads TGTGCCAGCAGTTTATCCCCAACCACTAATGAAAAACTGTTTTTT.

The V call is TRBV4-2, the J call TRBJ1-1, with D possibly TRBD1 on 6 matching bases. The CDR3 loop spans 14 amino acids. With 0 bases removed from V and 6 bases from J, the gap between germline ends came to 11 bases. The germline V gene has CDR1 LGHNA and CDR2 YNFKEQ. CDR3 DNA sequence: TGTGCCAGCAGCCAAGATGGCAGGGGCCCTGAAGCTTTCTTT. This codes for CASSQDGRGPEAFF.

V and J are TRBV27 and TRBJ1-2; D is possibly TRBD1 (6 bases). Germline V gene lookup returns CDR1 MNHEY and CDR2 SMNVEV (reference sequence). V dropped 4 bases and J dropped 4 bases, with 19 bases sitting between them. The CDR3 has 16 amino acids. The CDR3 DNA follows: TGTGCCAGCAGTTCGCGTTGGGACACACCTATCTATGGCTACACCTTC. It is translated as CASSSRWDTPIYGYTF.

The rearrangement links TRBV18 to TRBJ1-1; possible D gene TRBD1, 6 bases. The V end was cut by 4 bases, the J end by 1 base, with 13 bases between. The germline gives CDR1 KGHSH, CDR2 LQKENI. The CDR3 is 15 amino acids. The CDR3 nucleotides are TGTGCCAGCTCACTCTTACCGGGACAGAACACTGAAGCTTTCTTT. It is translated as CASSLLPGQNTEAFF. Complete variable domain (other parts from reference TRBV18 and TRBJ1-1): NAGVMQNPRHLVRRRGQEARLRCSPMKGHSHVYWYRQLPEEGLKFMVYLQKENIIDESGMPKERFSAEFPKEGPSILRIQQVVRGDSAAYFCASSLLPGQNTEAFFGQGTRLTVV.

The sample holds a few counts of this clone. The CDR3 sequence: CASSRDRASYGYTF. CDR3 bases: TGTGCCAGCAGCCGGGACAGGGCTAGCTATGGCTACACCTTC. V gene TRBV7-8 combines with J gene TRBJ1-2; 9 nucleotides match TRBD1. J was trimmed by 4 bases and V by 5 bases; bases with no gene match: 5. This CDR3 spans 14 amino acids. CDR1 and CDR2 from the germline V gene are SGHVS and FQNEAQ.

This clone was seen just once. The gene calls are TRBV5-1 and TRBJ2-5; D gene unclear. CDR1 is SGHRS, CDR2 YFSETQ, per germline. This CDR3 region has 15 residues. V was trimmed by 2 bases and J by 5 bases, leaving 16 bases between them. The CDR3: CASSFTPGGEETQYF. The CDR3 bases are TGCGCCAGCAGCTTTACTCCAGGTGGCGAGGAGACCCAGTACTTC.

This chain uses TRBV2 with TRBJ1-2; D perhaps matches TRBD1 (5 bases). The CDR3 is made up of 14 amino acids. Germline CDR1 is SNHLY and CDR2 is FYNNEI. Trimming took off 7 bases at V and 5 bases at J, with 17 bases between the two ends. For the CDR3, the DNA is TGTGCCAGCACTGCCTCCGGGACGCCTTATGGCTACACCTTC. Protein sequence: CASTASGTPYGYTF.

CDR3 nucleotides: TGTGCCAGCTCACTAGACAGGGGAAGCGTGTACGAGCAGTACTTC. Translated: CASSLDRGSVYEQYF. The chain uses TRBV18 and TRBJ2-7, with 8 bases that match TRBD1. V was pared by 4 bases and J by 4 bases, with 9 bases of the junction left unmatched. The CDR3 contains 15 residues. The germline CDR1 and CDR2 sequences are KGHSH and LQKENI.

The rearrangement links TRBV4-1 to TRBJ2-3; 8 bases agree with TRBD1. The germline V gene has CDR1 MGHRA and CDR2 YSYEKL. With 4 bases clipped from V and 5 bases from J, the junction kept 11 bases outside the gene matches. The CDR3 sequence is 16 residues long. The CDR3 coding sequence is TGCGCCAGCAGCCGAGACTACCGAACAGGGGGAGATACGCAGTATTTT. Translating it yields CASSRDYRTGGDTQYF.